This T cell receptor beta chain appears in the sequencing data of a study of blood T cell repertoires in COVID-19. The age range of participants was about 18 to 100 years, with residence in about two dozen US areas. Generated by immunoSEQ multiplex PCR, the TCRdb table keeps only in-frame clones and is missing some. The sample lists 200,000 to 250,000 clones, about 86% occurring once. The receptor's source is a woman in her thirties or forties with acute COVID-19. Material for sequencing was PBMCs or T cells enriched from blood (not recorded which).

The CDR3 spells CASSQDRENEQFF. The CDR3 coding sequence is TGTGCCAGCAGCCAAGACAGGGAGAATGAGCAGTTCTTC. V usage is TRBV7-9 and J usage is TRBJ2-1, with 7 positions matching TRBD1. CDR1 and CDR2 from the germline V gene are SEHNR and FQNEAQ (reference sequence). This CDR3 has 13 amino acids. The ends lost 5 bases at V and 7 bases at J; junction bases unmatched: 5. Looking up the rest from reference TRBV7-9 and TRBJ2-1 gives the full variable domain: DTGVSQNPRHKITKRGQNVTFRCDPISEHNRLYWYRQTLGQGPEFLTYFQNEAQLEKSRLLSDRFSAERPKGSFSTLEIQRTEQGDSAMYLCASSQDRENEQFFGPGTRLTVL.